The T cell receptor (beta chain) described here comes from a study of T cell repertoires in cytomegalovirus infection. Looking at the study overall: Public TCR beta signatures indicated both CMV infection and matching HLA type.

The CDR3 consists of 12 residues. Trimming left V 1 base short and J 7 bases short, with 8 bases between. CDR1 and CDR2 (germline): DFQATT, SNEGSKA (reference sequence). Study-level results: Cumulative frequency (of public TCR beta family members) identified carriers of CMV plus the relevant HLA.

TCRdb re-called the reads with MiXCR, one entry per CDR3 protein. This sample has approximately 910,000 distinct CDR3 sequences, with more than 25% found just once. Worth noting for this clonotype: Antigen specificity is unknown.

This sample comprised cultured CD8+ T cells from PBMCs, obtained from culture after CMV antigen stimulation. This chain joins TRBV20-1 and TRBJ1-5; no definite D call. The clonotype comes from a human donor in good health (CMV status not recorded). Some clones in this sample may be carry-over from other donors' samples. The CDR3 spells CSARGGVQPQHF. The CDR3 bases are TGCAGTGCTAGAGGGGGTGTACAGCCCCAGCATTTT.